The rows below give T cell receptor beta chains drawn from one sample of a study of Ad26.COV2.S vaccination and SARS-CoV-2 variants. Sequencing used immunoSEQ multiplex PCR; TCRdb keeps in-frame clones, though not all of them. The sample shows 200,000 to 300,000 clones, more than 75% of them seen only once. The sample consisted of peripheral blood, taken in a trial of Ad26.COV2.S vaccine versus placebo. These receptors all come from a person aged 18-65 years who received the Ad26.COV2.S COVID-19 vaccine or a placebo. Each CDR3 is given with its conserved first and last residue. Each record gives: J gene, V gene, clone size, D gene, CDR3 DNA, CDR3 protein. A D gene is named only where the DNA matches it firmly. Not every row has a clone size; where given, it reads once, few, many or a size class.

J: TRBJ2-7
V: TRBV28
size: -
D: TRBD1
DNA: TGTGCCAGCAGTTGGGACAGGCGACGTTCCTACGAGCAGTACTTC
CDR3: CASSWDRRRSYEQYF

J: TRBJ2-5
V: TRBV5-4
size: -
D: TRBD1
DNA: TGTGCCAGCAGTTATACGACAGGGGTCCAAGAGACCCAGTACTTC
CDR3: CASSYTTGVQETQYF

J: TRBJ2-7
V: TRBV6-6
size: -
D: -
DNA: TGTGCCAGCAGTTACGGAGGGGGCCGTGGGGAGCAGTACTTC
CDR3: CASSYGGGRGEQYF

J: TRBJ2-3
V: TRBV7-2
size: -
D: -
DNA: TGTGCCAGCAGCCGCTCAGTACTAGAGGGTACAGATACGCAGTATTTT
CDR3: CASSRSVLEGTDTQYF

J: TRBJ1-5
V: TRBV27
size: -
D: TRBD1
DNA: TGTGCCAGCAGCTATGACAGGGTTAAAGATAATCAGCCCCAGCATTTT
CDR3: CASSYDRVKDNQPQHF

J: TRBJ1-5
V: TRBV30
size: once
D: TRBD1
DNA: TGTGCCTGGGGCACCGGGACAGGGGGTCAGCCCCAGCATTTT
CDR3: CAWGTGTGGQPQHF

J: TRBJ2-1
V: TRBV5-1
size: once
D: -
DNA: TGCGCCAGCTCTGGGATTGGGGTTTACAATGAGCAGTTCTTC
CDR3: CASSGIGVYNEQFF

J: TRBJ2-5
V: TRBV18
size: -
D: -
DNA: TGTGCCAGCTCACCACTTGGCACACAAGAGACCCAGTACTTC
CDR3: CASSPLGTQETQYF

J: TRBJ2-2
V: TRBV7-3
size: -
D: TRBD2
DNA: TGTGCCAGCAGCCTAACTAGCGGAAACACCGGGGAGCTGTTTTTT
CDR3: CASSLTSGNTGELFF

J: TRBJ2-7
V: TRBV6-1
size: -
D: -
DNA: TGTGCCAGCAGTGAAGCCTTCGACAACTACGAGCAGTACTTC
CDR3: CASSEAFDNYEQYF

J: TRBJ2-7
V: TRBV21-1
size: -
D: -
DNA: TGTGCCAGCAGCAAGGGGGACAGGGTCCACTCCTACGAGCAGTACTTC
CDR3: CASSKGDRVHSYEQYF

J: TRBJ2-7
V: TRBV7-2
size: -
D: -
DNA: TGTGCCAGCAGCTTAGAGGATGCAGGGGCCTACGAGCAGTACTTC
CDR3: CASSLEDAGAYEQYF

J: TRBJ2-1
V: TRBV11-2
size: -
D: -
DNA: TGTGCCAGCAGCCCGTTAACAGGTACCGCCTACAATGAGCAGTTCTTC
CDR3: CASSPLTGTAYNEQFF

J: TRBJ2-7
V: TRBV14
size: -
D: -
DNA: TGTGCCAGTTCGCCCGTGCAGGGGTACGAGCAGTACTTC
CDR3: CASSPVQGYEQYF

J: TRBJ2-3
V: TRBV4-2
size: -
D: -
DNA: TGTGCCAGCAGCCCGTCGGAGGGCGGGGACTTCACAGATACGCAGTATTTT
CDR3: CASSPSEGGDFTDTQYF

J: TRBJ2-2
V: TRBV2
size: -
D: -
DNA: TGTGCCAAGACAGCCCTCCCCGGGGAGCTGTTTTTT
CDR3: CAKTALPGELFF

J: TRBJ2-7
V: TRBV5-5
size: -
D: -
DNA: TGTGCCAGCAGCTTGGAGCACGGAGCCTACGAGCAGTACTTC
CDR3: CASSLEHGAYEQYF

J: TRBJ2-3
V: TRBV29-1
size: -
D: TRBD2
DNA: TGCAGCGCAACACAGACTAGCGGGAAAGCAGATACGCAGTATTTT
CDR3: CSATQTSGKADTQYF

J: TRBJ1-5
V: TRBV4-1
size: -
D: -
DNA: TGCGCCAGCAGCCAAGAGGACCAACAGACGAGCAATCAGCCCCAGCATTTT
CDR3: CASSQEDQQTSNQPQHF

J: TRBJ1-2
V: TRBV28
size: -
D: TRBD1
DNA: TGTGCCAGCAGTTTCACCCTCGGGACAGGGCATGGCTACACCTTC
CDR3: CASSFTLGTGHGYTF

J: TRBJ2-5
V: TRBV2
size: -
D: -
DNA: TGTGCCAGCATTAGGGAAGCCCAGTACTTC
CDR3: CASIREAQYF

J: TRBJ2-7
V: TRBV3-1/TRBV3-2
size: -
D: -
DNA: TGTGCCAGCAGCCACTACGAGCAGTACTTC
CDR3: CASSHYEQYF

J: TRBJ1-4
V: TRBV4-1
size: -
D: TRBD1
DNA: TGCGCCAGCAGCCAACCCGGGACAGGGAACAAAAAACTGTTTTTT
CDR3: CASSQPGTGNKKLFF

J: TRBJ2-3
V: TRBV7-9
size: -
D: -
DNA: TGTGCCAGCAGTCCCGGACCAGTGGATACGCAGTATTTT
CDR3: CASSPGPVDTQYF

J: TRBJ1-6
V: TRBV6-5
size: -
D: -
DNA: TGTGCCAGCAGTTATAGGGCGTTTTCACCCCTCCACTTT
CDR3: CASSYRAFSPLHF

J: TRBJ2-2
V: TRBV7-9
size: -
D: -
DNA: TGTGCCAGCACCCTCAGAACGAACACCGGGGAGCTGTTTTTT
CDR3: CASTLRTNTGELFF

J: TRBJ2-7
V: TRBV18
size: -
D: -
DNA: TGTGCCAGCTCACCAGAGGAGTTCTACGAGCAGTACTTC
CDR3: CASSPEEFYEQYF

J: TRBJ2-7
V: TRBV7-2
size: -
D: -
DNA: TGTGCCAGCAGCATAATCCCGGGGGTCTACGAGCAGTACTTC
CDR3: CASSIIPGVYEQYF